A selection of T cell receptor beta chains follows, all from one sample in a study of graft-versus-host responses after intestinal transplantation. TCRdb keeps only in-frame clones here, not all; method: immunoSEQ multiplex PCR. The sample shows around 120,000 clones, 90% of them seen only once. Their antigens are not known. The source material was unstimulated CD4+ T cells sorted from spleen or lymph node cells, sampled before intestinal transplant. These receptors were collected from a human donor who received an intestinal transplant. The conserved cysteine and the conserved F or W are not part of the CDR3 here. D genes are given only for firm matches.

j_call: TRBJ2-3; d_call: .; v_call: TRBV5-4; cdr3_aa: ASSLFQEDTQY
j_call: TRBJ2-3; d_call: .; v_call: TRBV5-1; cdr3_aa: ASSLGANTDTQY
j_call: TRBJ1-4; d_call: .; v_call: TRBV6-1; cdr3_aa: ASSDSRGLRGNEKLF
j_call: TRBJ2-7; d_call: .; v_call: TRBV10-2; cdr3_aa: ASSGGQVYEQY
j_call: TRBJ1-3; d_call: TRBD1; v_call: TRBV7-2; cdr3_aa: ASSLLGQGNTIY
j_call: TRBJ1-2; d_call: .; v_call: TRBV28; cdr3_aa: ASSLGGGYGYT
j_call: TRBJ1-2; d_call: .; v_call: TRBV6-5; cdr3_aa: ASSTPRLSNYGYT
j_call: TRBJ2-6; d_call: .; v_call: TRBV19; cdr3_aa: ASSKSQGRSGANVLT
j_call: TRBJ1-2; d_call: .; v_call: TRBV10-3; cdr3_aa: AIGGALLPENGYT
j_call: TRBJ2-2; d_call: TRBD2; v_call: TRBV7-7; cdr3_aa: ASSPSGSGTGELF
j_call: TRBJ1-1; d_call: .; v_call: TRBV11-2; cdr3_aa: ASSYWGPGTEAF
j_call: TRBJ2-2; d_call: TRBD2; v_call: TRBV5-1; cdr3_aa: ASSLASSGNTGELF
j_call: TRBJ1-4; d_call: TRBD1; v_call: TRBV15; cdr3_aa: ATSRDRTGVDEKLF
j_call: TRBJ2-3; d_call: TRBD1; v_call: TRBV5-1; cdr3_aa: ASSYLTGTITDTQY
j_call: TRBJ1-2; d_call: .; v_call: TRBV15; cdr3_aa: ATSRGLDSSSYT
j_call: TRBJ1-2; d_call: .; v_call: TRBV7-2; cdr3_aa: ASSRPGAYGYT
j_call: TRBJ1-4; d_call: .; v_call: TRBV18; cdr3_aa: ASSPSVQGSGNEKLF
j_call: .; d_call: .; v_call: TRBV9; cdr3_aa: ASSGVADSYEQY
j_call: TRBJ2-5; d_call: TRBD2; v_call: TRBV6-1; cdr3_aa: ASSVVTLRPSGRRETQY
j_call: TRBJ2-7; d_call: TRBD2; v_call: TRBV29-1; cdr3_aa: SVGSGGAYEQY
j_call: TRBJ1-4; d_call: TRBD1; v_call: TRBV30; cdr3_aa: AWRRQGRAEKLF
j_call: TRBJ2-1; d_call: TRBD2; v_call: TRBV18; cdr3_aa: ASSPTSGGFNEQF
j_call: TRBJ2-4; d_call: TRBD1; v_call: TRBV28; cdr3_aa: ASSYQGAGAKNIQY
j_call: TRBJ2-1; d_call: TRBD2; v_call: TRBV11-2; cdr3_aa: ASSYRGTRGYEQF
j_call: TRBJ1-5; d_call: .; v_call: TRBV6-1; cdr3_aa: ASSEVIGSRVSNQPQH
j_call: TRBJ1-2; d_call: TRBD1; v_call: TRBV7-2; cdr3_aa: ASSPRQGGGYT
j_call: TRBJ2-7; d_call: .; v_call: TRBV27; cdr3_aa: ASSLGPPGFPIIYEQY
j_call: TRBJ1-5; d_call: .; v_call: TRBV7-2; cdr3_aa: ASSLSAGNQPQH
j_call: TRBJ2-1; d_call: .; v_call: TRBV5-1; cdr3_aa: ASSLAAVSSYNEQF
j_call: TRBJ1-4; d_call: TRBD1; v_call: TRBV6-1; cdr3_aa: ASSDQGVATNEKLF
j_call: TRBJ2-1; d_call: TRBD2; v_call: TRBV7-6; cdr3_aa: ASSLARASGGNEQF
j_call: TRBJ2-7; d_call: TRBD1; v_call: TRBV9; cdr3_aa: ASSPRDRGSYEQY
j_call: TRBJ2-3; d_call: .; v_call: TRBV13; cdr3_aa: ASSDKRGPDTQY
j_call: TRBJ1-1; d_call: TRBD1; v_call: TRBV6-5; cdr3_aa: ASSDRGEAEAF
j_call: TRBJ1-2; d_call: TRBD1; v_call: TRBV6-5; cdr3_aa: ASSYRDRDYGYT
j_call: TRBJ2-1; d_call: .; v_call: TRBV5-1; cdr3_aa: ASSLAGRPRLDEQF
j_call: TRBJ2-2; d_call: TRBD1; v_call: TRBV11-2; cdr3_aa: ASSFSRGIGELF
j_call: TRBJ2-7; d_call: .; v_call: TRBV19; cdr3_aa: ASSSSRLGEQY
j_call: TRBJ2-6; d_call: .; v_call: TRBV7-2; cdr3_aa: ASSLDGRGTGANVLT
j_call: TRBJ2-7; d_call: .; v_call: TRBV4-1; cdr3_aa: ASSSWDRRGAGPSYEQY
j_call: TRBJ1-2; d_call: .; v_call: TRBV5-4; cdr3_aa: ASSWGGDRYGYT
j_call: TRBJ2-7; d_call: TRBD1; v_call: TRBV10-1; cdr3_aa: ASSGTGGLYEQY